The rows below give T cell receptor beta chains drawn from one sample of a study of blood T cell repertoires in COVID-19. TCRdb keeps only in-frame clones here, not all; method: immunoSEQ multiplex PCR. Of about 190,000 clones in the sample, around 84% were seen once. The sample was peripheral blood. Receptors originate from a woman at least 80 years old with acute or convalescent COVID-19. Both conserved end residues are trimmed from each CDR3. Fields, in order: J gene, clone size, V gene, CDR3 protein. The size field is filled for only some rows; it gives once, few, many or a size class.

TRBJ2-6 | NA | TRBV7-6 | ASSPGGPGANVLT
TRBJ1-1 | NA | TRBV6-1 | ASSEARDRAWNTEAF
TRBJ2-5 | NA | TRBV5-4 | ASSSRDRGFQETQY
TRBJ1-1 | NA | TRBV28 | ASSLRPAQGNTEAF
TRBJ2-2 | NA | TRBV12-3/TRBV12-4 | ASAGYTGELF
TRBJ2-2 | NA | TRBV5-1 | ASSLDGGNTGELF
TRBJ1-2 | NA | TRBV13 | ASSLDRGYGYT
TRBJ1-1 | NA | TRBV18 | ASSPSGQEIF
TRBJ1-4 | NA | TRBV19 | ASSIARQAGEKLF
TRBJ2-7 | once | TRBV5-5 | ASSLVLSSIPTYEQY
TRBJ2-3 | NA | TRBV27 | ASTPGLAGHTDTQY
TRBJ2-7 | NA | TRBV7-2 | ASSLAGGGSFYEQY
TRBJ2-2 | few | TRBV1 | TSSRGRRRDGELF
TRBJ2-1 | once | TRBV9 | ASSGGLTTSSYNEQF
TRBJ2-3 | NA | TRBV3-1/TRBV3-2 | ASSAQVAADTQY
TRBJ1-6 | NA | TRBV11-3 | ASSLGGRDSPLH
TRBJ2-1 | NA | TRBV15 | ATSRDRGVSGREQF
TRBJ2-2 | NA | TRBV10-1 | ASSRTGGDGELF
TRBJ2-5 | few | TRBV5-1 | ASSLTGLVKTQY